This passage covers 10 T cell receptor beta chains from one sample sequenced in a study of cytomegalovirus exposure and HLA in healthy donors. The PCR made use of 60 Vbeta and 13 Jbeta primers. Generated by immunoSEQ multiplex PCR, the TCRdb table keeps only in-frame clones and is missing some. Here the sample spans about 120,000 clones, around 76% being singletons. The specimen sequenced was PBMCs. These receptors all come from a man in his fifties or sixties in good health and CMV-seropositive.

The gene calls are TRBV5-6 and TRBJ1-3; D is unresolved. Trimming left V 3 bases short and J 0 bases short, with 13 bases between. Germline V gene data show CDR1 as SGHDT and CDR2 as YYEEEE. This CDR3 spans 16 amino acids. In DNA form, the CDR3 reads TGTGCCAGCAGCTGGAGGCCAGTCGACTCTGGAAACACCATATATTTT. This encodes CASSWRPVDSGNTIYF.

V usage is TRBV19 and J usage is TRBJ1-5; D remains ambiguous. Looked up from germline, CDR1 is LNHDA and CDR2 is SQIVND (reference sequence). This CDR3 has 15 amino acids. V dropped 3 bases and J dropped 5 bases, with 14 bases sitting between them. The CDR3 nucleotides read TGTGCCAGTAGTATGGAGGAGGGTGTGTATCAGCCCCAGCATTTT. It codes for CASSMEEGVYQPQHF.

The sample holds a few counts of this clone. This chain connects TRBV12-5 to TRBJ2-5; D not resolved. Germline V gene data show CDR1 as LGHNT and CDR2 as FRNRAP. With 5 bases removed from V and 4 bases from J, the gap between germline ends came to 11 bases. CDR3 length: 13 amino acids. As DNA, the CDR3 is TGTGCTAGTGGTGCCTCCGGTGGAGAGACCCAGTACTTC. This translates into CASGASGGETQYF. Variable domain in full (rest from reference TRBV12-5 and TRBJ2-5): DARVTQTPRHKVTEMGQEVTMRCQPILGHNTVFWYRQTMMQGLELLAYFRNRAPLDDSGMPKDRFSAEMPDATLATLKIQPSEPRDSAVYFCASGASGGETQYFGPGTRLLVL.

The gene calls are TRBV5-1 and TRBJ1-1; 10 bases match TRBD1. Germline-derived CDR1 and CDR2 are SGHRS and YFSETQ. The CDR3 totals 16 residues. V lost 0 bases and J lost 6; bases outside the gene matches: 8. CDR3 coding DNA: TGCGCCAGCAGCTTGGGGCATGGGACAGGGGCTCCTGAAGCTTTCTTT. This gives the protein CASSLGHGTGAPEAFF.

The chain combines TRBV30 with TRBJ2-5; 9 bases are shared with TRBD1. CDR1 is GTSNPN and CDR2 is SVGIG in the germline V gene (reference sequence). The V gene end was trimmed by 3 bases and the J gene end by 11 bases; junction bases not matched to a gene: 10. The CDR3 is 13 residues long. This CDR3 is CAWRGQGVGEQYF. DNA of the CDR3: TGTGCCTGGAGGGGACAGGGCGTTGGAGAGCAGTACTTC.

V gene TRBV7-8 combines with J gene TRBJ2-2; 10 bases agree with TRBD1. V lost 5 bases to trimming and J lost 3 bases; unmatched junction nucleotides: 3. Germline-derived CDR1 and CDR2 are SGHVS and FQNEAQ. The CDR3 runs 15 residues. CDR3 residues: CASSPTGGYTGELFF. CDR3 coding DNA: TGTGCCAGCAGCCCGACAGGGGGCTACACCGGGGAGCTGTTTTTT.

The chain couples TRBV2 to TRBJ1-5, with D possibly TRBD1 on 5 matching bases. This CDR3 is 14 amino acids long. Germline CDR1 reads SNHLY; CDR2 reads FYNNEI. The V end was cut by 6 bases, the J end by 5 bases, with 14 bases between. The CDR3 bases are TGTGCCAGCAGCGTCGACGTAGGGGATCAGCCCCAGCATTTT. Its protein product is CASSVDVGDQPQHF.

This chain joins TRBV19 and TRBJ1-5; the D gene is possibly TRBD1 (5 bases). Trimming removed 3 bases at V and 3 bases at J, with 18 bases between. This CDR3 has 17 residues. Germline V gene lookup returns CDR1 LNHDA and CDR2 SQIVND (reference sequence). Written as DNA, the CDR3 is TGTGCCAGTAGTATGATAGGGGTCAGAATAGACAATCAGCCCCAGCATTTT. Translation: CASSMIGVRIDNQPQHF.

The chain carries TRBV5-6 and TRBJ1-5; D gene uncertain. CDR1 and CDR2 (germline): SGHDT, YYEEEE. V dropped 4 bases and J dropped 3 bases, with 11 bases sitting between them. This CDR3 has 14 residues. The CDR3 loop is CASSRRLFNQPQHF. The CDR3 nucleotides read TGTGCCAGCAGCCGGCGGCTCTTCAATCAGCCCCAGCATTTT.

This chain uses TRBV30 with TRBJ2-6, with 7 bases that match TRBD1. The CDR3 consists of 13 residues. CDR1 is GTSNPN, CDR2 SVGIG, per germline (reference sequence). V was pared by 6 bases and J by 2 bases, with 1 base of the junction left unmatched. The CDR3 DNA reads TGTGCCTGTGACAGGGCTGGGGCCAACGTCCTGACTTTC. Protein product: CACDRAGANVLTF.